The 11 T cell receptor beta chains listed next were all sequenced from one sample in a study of shared clonotypes between healthy human individuals. Here immunoSEQ multiplex PCR was the method, and the copy in TCRdb shows in-frame clones only, minus some. The sample carries roughly 2,000,000 clones, just over 90% recorded once. Cells designated naive CD8 were CD45RO-negative and were positively selected for CCR7, with terminally differentiated effector memory CD45RA+ cells excluded. Sequenced sample: naive CD8+ T cells from PBMCs. Every receptor here comes from a man aged 18 to 30 in good health. Some clones in this sample may be carry-over from other donors' samples.

J is TRBJ2-5 and V is TRBV7-9; 15 bases match TRBD2. This CDR3 has 17 residues. Germline V gives CDR1 SEHNR, CDR2 FQNEAQ (reference sequence). V shed 4 bases, J shed 5 bases, and the junction held 8 bases outside the gene matches. The CDR3 loop reads CASSSRTSGRERETQYF. CDR3 DNA sequence: TGTGCCAGCAGCTCGCGGACTAGCGGGAGGGAGCGTGAGACCCAGTACTTC.

This chain uses TRBV2 with TRBJ2-6, with D perhaps matching TRBD1 or TRBD2 (6 bases each). With 3 bases removed from V and 2 bases from J, the gap between germline ends came to 8 bases. There are 15 residues in the CDR3. The germline V gene has CDR1 SNHLY and CDR2 FYNNEI. In DNA, the CDR3 is TGTGCCAGCAGTGAGAGGGGGGCTGGGGCCAACGTCCTGACTTTC. It specifies CASSERGAGANVLTF.

The chain couples TRBV27 to TRBJ1-1; D unclear. In germline, CDR1 is MNHEY, CDR2 SMNVEV (reference sequence). With 4 bases removed from V and 3 bases from J, the gap between germline ends came to 9 bases. The CDR3 runs to 13 residues. The CDR3 spells CASSSRVDTEAFF. The CDR3 DNA reads as TGTGCCAGCAGTTCCCGAGTGGACACTGAAGCTTTCTTT.

The chain employs TRBV4-1 and TRBJ2-7, with D uncertain. V dropped 4 bases and J dropped 2 bases, with 15 bases sitting between them. The germline CDR1 and CDR2 sequences are MGHRA and YSYEKL. The length of the CDR3 is 15 residues. The CDR3 region is CASSPQLFGTYEQYF. For the CDR3, the DNA is TGCGCCAGCAGCCCCCAGCTTTTCGGTACCTACGAGCAGTACTTC.

The chain recombines TRBV2 with TRBJ2-7; 11 bases fit TRBD2. The V and J ends lost 2 bases and 5 bases, in that order; junction bases with no gene match: 14. From germline, CDR1 is SNHLY and CDR2 FYNNEI. The CDR3 loop spans 18 amino acids. The CDR3 reads CASSESSELAGGWNEQYF. Written as DNA, the CDR3 is TGTGCCAGCAGTGAATCCTCCGAGCTAGCGGGAGGTTGGAACGAGCAGTACTTC.

J is TRBJ2-1 and V is TRBV29-1, with D tentatively TRBD1 or TRBD2 (6 bases each). Germline lookup yields CDR1 SQVTM and CDR2 ANQGSEA. The CDR3 is 16 amino acids. The V end lost 3 bases, the J end lost 7 bases, and 22 bases lay between the germline ends. The CDR3 loop is CSVERGARIKWNEQFF. The DNA of the CDR3 is TGCAGCGTTGAGAGGGGGGCTAGAATAAAATGGAATGAGCAGTTCTTC.

The chain uses TRBV11-2 and TRBJ1-1; D uncertain. This CDR3 contains 14 residues. V gave up 1 base and J gave up 0 bases, with 6 bases separating them. Germline CDR1 SGHAT, CDR2 FQNNGV. Here the CDR3 DNA reads TGTGCCAGCAGCTTAGTAAGGGTGAACACTGAAGCTTTCTTT. This encodes CASSLVRVNTEAFF.

The CDR3 DNA reads TGTGCCAGCAGCACCACGGGGGGCATGGACTATGGCTACACCTTC. This gives the protein CASSTTGGMDYGYTF. The chain uses TRBV9 and TRBJ1-2; D perhaps matches TRBD1 (6 bases). Between the trimmed V and J ends, which lost 4 bases and 3 bases, there was a span of 16 bases. The length of the CDR3 is 15 residues. Germline assignment: CDR1 SGDLS and CDR2 YYNGEE.

The rearrangement uses TRBV4-2 and TRBJ2-7; perhaps D is TRBD1 or TRBD2 (5 bases each). Trimming stripped 1 base from V and 1 base from J, with 8 bases between. The CDR3 consists of 14 residues. The germline CDR1 and CDR2 sequences are LGHNA and YNFKEQ. CDR3 region: CASSQGDVSYEQYF. As DNA, the CDR3 is TGTGCCAGCAGCCAAGGGGACGTATCCTACGAGCAGTACTTC.

The V call is TRBV28, the J call TRBJ2-2; TRBD2 agrees at 7 bases. After removal of 6 bases from V and 4 bases from J, the junction contained 11 bases not matched to a gene. CDR3 length: 16 amino acids. Germline assignment: CDR1 MDHEN and CDR2 SYDVKM. Here the CDR3 reads CASRLLADDLTGELFF. The CDR3 coding sequence is TGTGCCAGCAGACTTCTAGCGGATGATCTCACCGGGGAGCTGTTTTTT.

The chain joins TRBV5-1 to TRBJ2-7; 9 bases are shared with TRBD2. V dropped 0 bases and J dropped 0; count of bases not matched to a gene: 4. In germline, CDR1 is SGHRS, CDR2 YFSETQ. This CDR3 is built from 16 residues. The CDR3 sequence: CASSLDGGRASYEQYF. The CDR3, as DNA: TGCGCCAGCAGCTTGGACGGCGGGAGGGCCTCCTACGAGCAGTACTTC.